Listed here are 17 T cell receptor beta chains from one sample, sequenced in a study of blood T cell repertoires in COVID-19. The protocol was immunoSEQ multiplex PCR, while the TCRdb copy is restricted to in-frame clones and leaves out a portion. The repertoire includes approximately 400,000 clones, around 88% of them detected once, and roughly 13% sits in the top ten. Sequencing used peripheral blood. Receptor source: a woman in her 50s with COVID-19, enrolled during active disease.

The chain employs TRBV19 and TRBJ1-1; 11 bases line up with TRBD1. The length of the CDR3 is 17 residues. The V and J ends lost 5 bases and 1 base, in that order; junction bases with no gene match: 9. Germline assignment: CDR1 LNHDA and CDR2 SQIVND (reference sequence). CDR3 in amino acids: CASSFPGQGEPNTEAFF. The CDR3 nucleotides read TGTGCCAGTAGTTTTCCGGGACAGGGGGAACCGAACACTGAAGCTTTCTTT.

The chain uses TRBV5-1 and TRBJ2-1; TRBD2 matches 7 bases. The CDR3 loop spans 14 amino acids. Germline lookup yields CDR1 SGHRS and CDR2 YFSETQ. The V gene end was trimmed by 7 bases and the J gene end by 4 bases; junction bases not matched to a gene: 8. The CDR3: CASSSGTTYNEQFF. The CDR3 DNA reads as TGCGCCAGCTCCTCCGGGACTACGTACAATGAGCAGTTCTTC.

The V gene is TRBV4-1, the J gene TRBJ1-3, with 8 bases aligning to TRBD1. CDR3 length: 18 residues. Per the germline V gene, CDR1 is MGHRA and CDR2 is YSYEKL. V was clipped by 4 bases and J by 0 bases; unmatched bases: 11. As DNA, the CDR3 is TGCGCCAGCAGCCGAAGGGGGGACAGGCATAACTCTGGAAACACCATATATTTT. Its translation is CASSRRGDRHNSGNTIYF.

The V gene is TRBV7-2, the J gene TRBJ2-5; TRBD1 agrees at 9 bases. J gave up 6 bases and V 1 base, and 6 bases lay outside the gene matches. This CDR3 comprises 15 residues. CDR1 and CDR2 (germline): SGHTA, FQGNSA. The CDR3 nucleotides read TGTGCCAGCAGCTTAGATGGGACAGGGTTAAAGACCCAGTACTTC. Translating gives CASSLDGTGLKTQYF.

The J gene is TRBJ1-5, the V gene TRBV4-1; 7 bases match TRBD1. Per germline, CDR1 MGHRA and CDR2 YSYEKL. Trimming at V came to 0 bases and at J to 6 bases, leaving 5 bases not matched to a gene. There are 15 residues in the CDR3. The DNA for the CDR3 is TGCGCCAGCAGCCAAGATGTTGAGGGGGCTCAGCCCCAGCATTTT. Protein product: CASSQDVEGAQPQHF.

The V and J genes are TRBV14 and TRBJ1-1; 8 bases map to TRBD1. Trimming cost V 8 bases and J 5 bases; bases outside gene matches: 10. This CDR3 region has 14 residues. In germline, CDR1 is SGHDN, CDR2 FVKESK. CDR3 sequence: CASGGQAPSTEAFF. The CDR3, as DNA: TGTGCCAGCGGGGGACAGGCCCCGAGTACTGAAGCTTTCTTT. Based on the CDR3 plus reference TRBV14 and TRBJ1-1, the full variable domain is EAGVTQFPSHSVIEKGQTVTLRCDPISGHDNLYWYRRVMGKEIKFLLHFVKESKQDESGMPNNRFLAERTGGTYSTLKVQPAELEDSGVYFCASGGQAPSTEAFFGQGTRLTVV.

The rearrangement links TRBV6-1 to TRBJ2-5; 7 bases map to TRBD2. V gave up 2 bases and J gave up 3 bases; unmatched junction bases: 9. From germline, CDR1 is MNHNS and CDR2 SASEGT. The CDR3 consists of 16 residues. CDR3: CASSERRGGMEETQYF. As DNA, the CDR3 is TGTGCCAGCAGTGAACGCCGGGGAGGGATGGAAGAGACCCAGTACTTC.

The V and J genes are TRBV5-6 and TRBJ2-1; the match to TRBD2 covers 7 bases. With 3 bases clipped from V and 16 bases from J, the junction kept 16 bases outside the gene matches. The CDR3 length is 14 residues. The germline V gene has CDR1 SGHDT and CDR2 YYEEEE. The chain's CDR3 is CASSSAREDGALFF. CDR3 nucleotide sequence: TGTGCCAGCAGCTCGGCACGGGAGGACGGTGCCCTCTTCTTC.

The V and J genes are TRBV9 and TRBJ1-1, with 8 bases aligning to TRBD1. V shed 4 bases and J 1 base; nucleotides not matched to a gene: 9. The germline V gene has CDR1 SGDLS and CDR2 YYNGEE. CDR3 length: 16 amino acids. The CDR3 protein is CASSPIRTGSNTEAFF. The DNA of the CDR3 is TGTGCCAGCAGCCCGATACGGACAGGGTCGAACACTGAAGCTTTCTTT.

The gene calls are TRBV6-5 and TRBJ1-2, with 9 positions matching TRBD1. The CDR3 has 14 residues. J gave up 4 bases and V 6 bases, and 6 bases lay outside the gene matches. The germline V gene has CDR1 MNHEY and CDR2 SVGAGI. CDR3 nucleotides: TGTGCCAGCAGCCCGGGACAGGGAGGCTATGGCTACACCTTC. The encoded protein is CASSPGQGGYGYTF.

V and J are TRBV19 and TRBJ1-5; no clear D. With 4 bases removed from V and 11 bases from J, the gap between germline ends came to 9 bases. Germline V lookup: CDR1 LNHDA, CDR2 SQIVND (reference sequence). The CDR3 runs to 11 residues. The CDR3 reads CASSTRGAQHF. Here the CDR3 DNA reads TGTGCCAGTAGTACCCGCGGAGCCCAGCATTTT.

This chain links TRBV27 with TRBJ1-1; D possibly corresponds to TRBD1 (5 bases). CDR3 length: 11 amino acids. Germline V lookup: CDR1 MNHEY, CDR2 SMNVEV (reference sequence). Trimming left V 6 bases short and J 4 bases short, with 6 bases between. CDR3 loop: CASRGGTEAFF. The CDR3 DNA reads as TGTGCCAGCAGGGGGGGCACTGAAGCTTTCTTT.

This chain uses TRBV2 with TRBJ1-1; tentatively, D is TRBD1 (5 bases). Trimming took off 4 bases at V and 0 bases at J, with 9 bases between the two ends. The CDR3 is 14 amino acids. The germline V gene encodes CDR1 SNHLY and CDR2 FYNNEI. CDR3 sequence: CASSGGVMNTEAFF. CDR3 DNA sequence: TGTGCCAGCAGTGGGGGGGTTATGAACACTGAAGCTTTCTTT. The entire variable domain, with the rest obtained from reference TRBV2 and TRBJ1-1, is as follows: EPEVTQTPSHQVTQMGQEVILRCVPISNHLYFYWYRQILGQKVEFLVSFYNNEISEKSEIFDDQFSVERPDGSNFTLKIRSTKLEDSAMYFCASSGGVMNTEAFFGQGTRLTVV.

The chain recombines TRBV30 with TRBJ1-1; no reliable D call. V lost 3 bases, J lost 0 bases, and 8 bases lay in between. The CDR3 has 13 amino acids. Per germline, CDR1 GTSNPN and CDR2 SVGIG (reference sequence). The CDR3 region is CAWRAGVNTEAFF. For the CDR3, the DNA is TGTGCCTGGAGGGCCGGGGTGAACACTGAAGCTTTCTTT.

The V and J genes are TRBV27 and TRBJ1-4; D perhaps matches TRBD1 (5 bases). Trimming stripped 8 bases from V and 13 bases from J, with 17 bases between. This CDR3 has 12 amino acids. Germline V gene sequence: CDR1 MNHEY, CDR2 SMNVEV (reference sequence). As DNA, the CDR3 is TGTGCCAGCTCCTCCGGGGGGTATAGACTGTTTTTT. Residues: CASSSGGYRLFF. Drawing the rest from reference TRBV27 and TRBJ1-4, the complete variable domain is EAQVTQNPRYLITVTGKKLTVTCSQNMNHEYMSWYRQDPGLGLRQIYYSMNVEVTDKGDVPEGYKVSRKEKRNFPLILESPSPNQTSLYFCASSSGGYRLFFGSGTQLSVL.

This chain uses TRBV9 with TRBJ2-2; 8 bases match TRBD1. This CDR3 region has 16 residues. The V gene's germline CDR1 is SGDLS and CDR2 YYNGEE. The V segment lost 3 bases and the J segment 5 bases; nucleotides outside the gene matches: 9. CDR3 loop: CASSERTGRRTGELFF. The CDR3 DNA sequence: TGTGCCAGCAGCGAGCGGACAGGGAGGCGAACCGGGGAGCTGTTTTTT.

This rearrangement joins TRBV7-9 to TRBJ2-7; TRBD1 matches 7 bases. Germline CDR1 is SEHNR and CDR2 is FQNEAQ (reference sequence). V was pared by 6 bases and J by 4 bases, with 3 bases of the junction left unmatched. The CDR3 contains 12 residues. The CDR3 DNA reads as TGTGCCAGCAGTCCGGACAGGTACGAGCAGTACTTC. This gives the protein CASSPDRYEQYF. Full variable domain (outside the CDR3, taken from reference TRBV7-9 and TRBJ2-7): DTGVSQNPRHKITKRGQNVTFRCDPISEHNRLYWYRQTLGQGPEFLTYFQNEAQLEKSRLLSDRFSAERPKGSFSTLEIQRTEQGDSAMYLCASSPDRYEQYFGPGTRLTVT.